One and the same sample provided the 6 T cell receptor beta chains below, sequenced in a study of blood T cell repertoires in COVID-19 (dated by TCRdb to 2019 to 2021). Library construction relied on the immunoSEQ multiplex PCR assay. TCRdb took over this immuneACCESS table, retaining in-frame rearrangements with V and J assigned. Such tables are incomplete; in checked studies, under half of the missing clones stem from an unresolved V gene, and the remainder is unexplained. In all, the sample holds about 160,000 clones, and around four fifths of those were seen once. The top ten hold about a tenth of the sample. The sequencing sample was made of peripheral blood. Receptor source: a human donor in a cohort sampled during active COVID-19.

In its sample, this clone was seen a few times. The chain has TRBV7-8 and TRBJ2-2; D call uncertain. V lost 1 base and J 6 bases, leaving 9 bases between the germline ends. This CDR3 comprises 14 residues. Germline V gene sequence: CDR1 SGHVS, CDR2 FQNEAQ. The DNA of the CDR3 is TGTGCCAGCAGCTTAGTCACAGTGCCCGGGGAGCTGTTTTTT. This codes for CASSLVTVPGELFF.

The V and J genes are TRBV27 and TRBJ1-3; D ambiguous. The V gene lost 5 bases and the J gene lost 2 bases, with 7 bases spanning the gap. The CDR3 totals 13 residues. The germline V gene encodes CDR1 MNHEY and CDR2 SMNVEV (reference sequence). The CDR3 region has the DNA TGTGCCAGCAGTAGGAGGGCTGGAAACACCATATATTTT. Translating it yields CASSRRAGNTIYF.

There are a few counts of this clone. The rearrangement joins TRBV29-1 to TRBJ2-1, with D perhaps TRBD2 (5 bases). This CDR3 has 12 amino acids. Per the germline V gene, CDR1 is SQVTM and CDR2 is ANQGSEA. V lost 3 bases and J lost 6, with 9 bases in between. CDR3 bases: TGCAGCGTTGATCGAGGGCCCAATGAGCAGTTCTTC. It yields the protein CSVDRGPNEQFF.

This clone was seen a handful of times. CDR3 amino acids: CAWSRGETVDYGYTF. The CDR3, as DNA: TGTGCCTGGAGCCGAGGTGAGACAGTTGACTATGGCTACACCTTC. The V call is TRBV30, the J call TRBJ1-2; D is perhaps TRBD1 (5 bases). The CDR3 has 15 residues. Trimming left V 3 bases short and J 3 bases short, with 17 bases between. Per the germline V gene, CDR1 is GTSNPN and CDR2 is SVGIG (reference sequence). Drawing the rest from reference TRBV30 and TRBJ1-2, the complete variable domain is SQTIHQWPATLVQPVGSPLSLECTVEGTSNPNLYWYRQAAGRGLQLLFYSVGIGQISSEVPQNLSASRPQDRQFILSSKKLLLSDSGFYLCAWSRGETVDYGYTFGSGTRLTVV.

The chain carries TRBV28 and TRBJ1-1; 9 nucleotides align to TRBD1. V trimming: 11 bases; J trimming: 0 bases; junction bases outside the gene matches: 10. Germline V gene sequence: CDR1 MDHEN, CDR2 SYDVKM. CDR3 length equals 15 residues. Here the CDR3 reads CAARDRVVLNTEAFF. The CDR3 region has the DNA TGTGCCGCTAGGGACAGGGTGGTTTTGAACACTGAAGCTTTCTTT.

The chain recombines TRBV2 with TRBJ2-3, with a possible D match to TRBD2 (5 bases). V lost 6 bases, J lost 3 bases, and 10 bases lay in between. Germline assignment: CDR1 SNHLY and CDR2 FYNNEI. The CDR3 runs to 13 residues. In DNA, the CDR3 is TGTGCCAGCAGGGCTCGACTAACAGATACGCAGTATTTT. Translation: CASRARLTDTQYF.